One and the same sample provided the 24 T cell receptor beta chains below, sequenced in a study of T cell responses to AZD1222 COVID-19 vaccine. The repertoire was sequenced with immunoSEQ multiplex PCR; TCRdb's copy has only in-frame clones and lacks some. The sample lists 150,000 to 200,000 clones, 70% to 90% seen once, with 0.49% in the top ten. Source: peripheral blood, taken on day 0 of AZD1222 vaccination. The receptors were sampled from an adult in good health.

The chain links TRBV14 to TRBJ2-2; D is ambiguous. Germline CDR1 SGHDN, CDR2 FVKESK. The length of the CDR3 is 14 residues. Trimming removed 0 bases from V and 2 bases from J, with 4 bases in between. The CDR3 nucleotides read TGTGCCAGCAGCCAAGATCGTAACACCGGGGAGCTGTTTTTT. Translated: CASSQDRNTGELFF.

The chain links TRBV6-5 to TRBJ1-2; D may be TRBD1 (5 bases). V was clipped by 4 bases and J by 8 bases, with 14 bases between them. The CDR3 spans 13 residues. CDR1 and CDR2 (germline): MNHEY, SVGAGI. CDR3 residues: CASSLDGAGGYTF. The CDR3 nucleotides read TGTGCCAGCAGTTTGGACGGGGCAGGGGGCTACACCTTC.

The V call is TRBV28, the J call TRBJ2-6, with a weak D call TRBD1 (6 bases). Germline V gene lookup returns CDR1 MDHEN and CDR2 SYDVKM. The CDR3 has 18 residues. Trimming took 6 bases from V and 2 from J, leaving 20 bases between them. CDR3 sequence (DNA): TGTGCCAGCAGACCTTCTTTCCTACAGGGAGCTGGGGCCAACGTCCTGACTTTC. It is translated as CASRPSFLQGAGANVLTF.

The chain recombines TRBV7-6 with TRBJ1-1, with a weak D call TRBD1 (5 bases). Germline V gives CDR1 SGHVS, CDR2 FNYEAQ. The CDR3 has 12 residues. V lost 2 bases, J lost 11 bases, and 12 bases lay in between. The CDR3 coding sequence is TGTGCCAGCAGCTTAACGGGGGAATACGCTTTCTTT. Translated: CASSLTGEYAFF.

The rearrangement links TRBV6-1 to TRBJ1-3, with TRBD1 matching over 7 bases. V gave up 4 bases and J gave up 0 bases; unmatched junction bases: 6. There are 16 residues in the CDR3. Germline assignment: CDR1 MNHNS and CDR2 SASEGT. The CDR3 DNA reads TGTGCCAGCAGTGTCACAGGGGCGAACTCTGGAAACACCATATATTTT. Translating gives CASSVTGANSGNTIYF.

This clone has only a few counts. This chain joins TRBV24-1 and TRBJ1-6; TRBD1 aligns across 10 bases. CDR3 length: 13 amino acids. J was trimmed by 11 bases and V by 12 bases; bases with no gene match: 9. Germline V gives CDR1 KGHDR, CDR2 SFDVKD. CDR3 sequence (DNA): TGTGCCGCGGCTTCGGGACAGGGGACACCCCTCCACTTT. This sequence encodes CAAASGQGTPLHF.

V usage is TRBV7-9 and J usage is TRBJ1-1; D unclear. Trimming took 0 bases from V and 5 from J, leaving 7 bases between them. CDR1 and CDR2 (germline): SEHNR, FQNEAQ (reference sequence). The CDR3 is made up of 13 amino acids. DNA for the CDR3: TGTGCCAGCAGCTTAGCAGACGGAACTGAAGCTTTCTTT. Amino acid sequence: CASSLADGTEAFF.

V is TRBV30 and J is TRBJ1-4; weak D call: TRBD1 (5 bases). The germline V and J ends were trimmed by 3 bases and 5 bases, with 19 bases remaining between them. Germline V gives CDR1 GTSNPN, CDR2 SVGIG (reference sequence). There are 16 residues in the CDR3. The CDR3 spells CAWSATTGTPNEKLFF. DNA of the CDR3: TGTGCCTGGAGCGCAACAACCGGGACTCCGAATGAAAAACTGTTTTTT.

The chain has TRBV24-1 and TRBJ2-1, with TRBD1 matching over 7 bases. CDR3 length: 17 residues. CDR1 and CDR2 from the germline V gene are KGHDR and SFDVKD. Germline trimming cut 1 base from V and 0 bases from J; bases unmatched to any gene: 5. In nucleotides, the CDR3 is TGTGCCACCAGTGATTTTGACAGGGCGAGCTCCTACAATGAGCAGTTCTTC. Translated, it gives CATSDFDRASSYNEQFF.

The chain's CDR3 is CASSQPIRATTEAFF. CDR3 sequence (DNA): TGCGCCAGCAGCCAGCCGATACGGGCTACCACTGAAGCTTTCTTT. The chain couples TRBV4-1 to TRBJ1-1; D unclear. Looked up from germline, CDR1 is MGHRA and CDR2 is YSYEKL. The CDR3 length is 15 residues. The ends were cut back, 3 bases at V and 4 bases at J, with 15 bases in the middle.

The chain links TRBV6-2 or TRBV6-3 to TRBJ1-1; TRBD1 might be the D (6 bases). Germline V CDR1 and CDR2: MNHEY, SVGEGT. The CDR3 sequence is 15 residues long. V lost 2 bases and J lost 7, with 17 bases in between. The CDR3 region is CASSYVGQRAFEAFF. The CDR3 DNA is TGTGCCAGCAGTTACGTGGGACAAAGGGCCTTTGAAGCTTTCTTT.

This clone was recorded once. The V gene is TRBV2, the J gene TRBJ2-7; 10 bases are a match to TRBD1. Trimming removed 4 bases from V and 0 bases from J; junction bases left unmatched: 0. There are 14 residues in the CDR3. Germline CDR1 SNHLY, CDR2 FYNNEI. CDR3 DNA sequence: TGTGCCAGCAGTGGGACAGGGGGCTCCTACGAGCAGTACTTC. It codes for CASSGTGGSYEQYF.

This chain uses TRBV10-2 with TRBJ2-2; no clear D gene. Looked up from germline, CDR1 is WSHSY and CDR2 is SAAADI. V lost 7 bases to trimming and J lost 5 bases, with 5 bases between them. The CDR3 spans 11 residues. CDR3 protein: CASTGTGELFF. The DNA for the CDR3 is TGCGCCAGCACAGGAACCGGGGAGCTGTTTTTT.

The V call is TRBV3-1 (or the pseudogene TRBV3-2), the J call TRBJ1-5, with D maybe TRBD1 (6 bases). Deletions cut 3 bases from V and 5 bases from J, with 11 bases between. The CDR3 is 14 residues long. CDR1 and CDR2 from the germline V gene are LGHDT and YNNKEL (reference sequence). CDR3 nucleotides: TGTGCCAGCAGCCACAACAGGGAGGATCAGCCCCAGCATTTT. Amino acid sequence: CASSHNREDQPQHF.

The chain is built from TRBV11-2 and TRBJ2-1; 13 nucleotides match TRBD2. This CDR3 has 15 residues. Germline loops: CDR1 SGHAT, CDR2 FQNNGV. The ends lost 7 bases at V and 7 bases at J; junction bases unmatched: 7. Here the CDR3 DNA reads TGTGCCAGCACTACTGGGACTAGCGGGAAGAATGAGCAGTTCTTC. This codes for CASTTGTSGKNEQFF.

In its sample, this clone was seen a few times. The chain employs TRBV4-3 and TRBJ1-3; D unresolved. V was pared by 1 base and J by 1 base, with 11 bases between. The CDR3 totals 16 residues. Germline assignment: CDR1 LGHNA and CDR2 YSLEER. Here the CDR3 DNA reads TGCGCCAGCAGCCAAGGAACCATGGGATCTGGAAACACCATATATTTT. It is translated as CASSQGTMGSGNTIYF.

The chain recombines TRBV7-9 with TRBJ1-6; D possibly corresponds to TRBD1 (5 bases). Trimming left V 0 bases short and J 8 bases short, with 8 bases between. CDR1 and CDR2 from the germline V gene are SEHNR and FQNEAQ (reference sequence). The length of the CDR3 is 14 residues. In DNA form, the CDR3 reads TGTGCCAGCAGCTTAGCAGGGGATGATTCACCCCTCCACTTT. It yields the protein CASSLAGDDSPLHF.

The chain couples TRBV10-3 to TRBJ2-1; weak D call: TRBD1 (5 bases). CDR3 length: 15 residues. The germline CDR1 and CDR2 sequences are ENHRY and SYGVKD. V dropped 1 base and J dropped 3 bases, with 10 bases sitting between them. The CDR3 nucleotides read TGTGCCATCAGTGAGTTGGGGCCAGTCTACAATGAGCAGTTCTTC. It encodes CAISELGPVYNEQFF.

This clone was seen only once. The chain combines TRBV30 with TRBJ1-5; D gene uncertain. Trimming stripped 6 bases from V and 1 base from J, with 13 bases between. The CDR3 is made up of 14 amino acids. The V gene's germline CDR1 is GTSNPN and CDR2 SVGIG (reference sequence). Here the CDR3 reads CACMEVGSNQPQHF. CDR3 in DNA: TGTGCCTGTATGGAGGTGGGAAGCAATCAGCCCCAGCATTTT. The full variable domain, completed using reference TRBV30 and TRBJ1-5, is SQTIHQWPATLVQPVGSPLSLECTVEGTSNPNLYWYRQAAGRGLQLLFYSVGIGQISSEVPQNLSASRPQDRQFILSSKKLLLSDSGFYLCACMEVGSNQPQHFGDGTRLSIL.

This sequence joins TRBV11-3 and TRBJ2-3; TRBD2 might be the D (6 bases). The V end lost 5 bases, the J end lost 2 bases, and 14 bases lay between the germline ends. The CDR3 extends over 15 amino acids. CDR1 is SGHNT, CDR2 YENEEA, per germline. In nucleotides, the CDR3 is TGTGCCAGCAGCCACTCTAGCGACATCACAGATACGCAGTATTTT. Translating it yields CASSHSSDITDTQYF.

This chain links TRBV9 with TRBJ2-7, with D possibly being TRBD1 or TRBD2 (5 bases each). Germline values: CDR1 SGDLS, CDR2 YYNGEE. Trimming shortened V by 3 bases and J by 7 bases, and 14 bases separated the two germline ends. The CDR3 loop spans 13 amino acids. The CDR3 coding sequence is TGTGCCAGCAGCGAATACCCAGGGAGAGAGCAGTACTTC. Its translation is CASSEYPGREQYF. The full variable domain, completed using reference TRBV9 and TRBJ2-7, is DSGVTQTPKHLITATGQRVTLRCSPRSGDLSVYWYQQSLDQGLQFLIQYYNGEERAKGNILERFSAQQFPDLHSELNLSSLELGDSALYFCASSEYPGREQYFGPGTRLTVT.

The rearrangement links TRBV9 to TRBJ2-7; 8 positions match TRBD1. The CDR3 is 17 amino acids. J lost 3 bases, V lost 0 bases, and 11 bases had no gene match. CDR1 SGDLS and CDR2 YYNGEE come from the germline V gene. In nucleotides, the CDR3 is TGTGCCAGCAGCGTAGGTGGGGGGACAGGCTCCTACTACGAGCAGTACTTC. It specifies CASSVGGGTGSYYEQYF.

This clone was seen only a few times. This chain connects TRBV29-1 to TRBJ1-4; D might be TRBD1 (5 bases). The germline V and J ends were trimmed by 4 bases and 8 bases, with 17 bases remaining between them. The CDR3 loop spans 14 amino acids. Germline CDR1 SQVTM, CDR2 ANQGSEA. The CDR3 DNA reads as TGCAGCGTTGGTCGGGGAGCGGGGGGGGAAAAACTGTTTTTT. It specifies CSVGRGAGGEKLFF.

This chain joins TRBV5-1 and TRBJ1-3, with 8 positions matching TRBD1. Germline CDR1 is SGHRS and CDR2 is YFSETQ. V lost 1 base, J lost 3 bases, and 0 bases stayed unmatched. The CDR3 runs to 14 residues. CDR3 sequence: CASSLTGGGNTIYF. The CDR3 DNA sequence: TGCGCCAGCAGCTTGACAGGGGGTGGAAACACCATATATTTT.